This TCR beta chain was observed in a study of T cell repertoires in aging, cancer and after chemotherapy. A mixed TRB-A/B primer pool amplified rearranged TRB by multiplex touch-down PCR. TCRdb re-called the multiplex PCR reads through MiXCR, storing one row per CDR3 protein. The sample holds roughly 1,300 distinct CDR3 sequences, about a quarter seen once. Overall study results and limits: These repertoire data do not allow conclusions about immunological memory after chemotherapy.

By share, this clonotype ranks as medium-sized. Its matching antigen is unknown. The V gene lost 3 bases and the J gene lost 4 bases, with 10 bases spanning the gap. Germline CDR1 is SGHDT and CDR2 is YYEEEE. This CDR3 spans 14 amino acids. The template was genomic DNA from peripheral blood, not RNA. The receptor comes from a human donor in good health. The sample taken for sequencing was blood. The V call is TRBV5-6, the J call TRBJ2-2; D may be TRBD1 (6 bases). CDR3 protein: CASSSDSGTGELFF. As DNA, the CDR3 is TGTGCCAGCAGCTCGGACAGCGGCACCGGGGAGCTGTTTTTT.